This entry describes one T cell receptor beta chain. Its target is not known. Barcoded TCR alpha and TCR beta cDNA libraries with UMIs came from 5'RACE using constant-segment primers. TCRdb re-derived calls from the 5' RACE reads in MiXCR, one entry per CDR3 protein. The repertoire has about 88,000 distinct CDR3 sequences, about 23% of them found once; the top ten carry about 40%. CDR1 and CDR2 (germline): SGHRS, YFSETQ. The CDR3 runs 15 residues. V gave up 4 bases and J gave up 4 bases; unmatched junction bases: 4. This record comes from a study of T-cell memory formation after mild COVID-19. Across the whole study: For the most part, TCR clusters were specific to one donor. Findings and limits, study-wide: Researchers found some responding clones in pre-infection memory, a sign that cross-reactive memory joined.

This sequence originates from a man aged 18 to 30 who had mild COVID-19 (a few samples of this study predate the infection). Cell type and time point are not known. The V and J genes are TRBV5-1 and TRBJ1-5, with TRBD1 identical over 11 bases. Sample: PBMCs or a T cell subset sorted from them (not recorded which). CDR3 loop: CASSIGTGGNQPQHF. In DNA, the CDR3 is TGCGCCAGCAGCATCGGGACAGGGGGGAATCAGCCCCAGCATTTT.